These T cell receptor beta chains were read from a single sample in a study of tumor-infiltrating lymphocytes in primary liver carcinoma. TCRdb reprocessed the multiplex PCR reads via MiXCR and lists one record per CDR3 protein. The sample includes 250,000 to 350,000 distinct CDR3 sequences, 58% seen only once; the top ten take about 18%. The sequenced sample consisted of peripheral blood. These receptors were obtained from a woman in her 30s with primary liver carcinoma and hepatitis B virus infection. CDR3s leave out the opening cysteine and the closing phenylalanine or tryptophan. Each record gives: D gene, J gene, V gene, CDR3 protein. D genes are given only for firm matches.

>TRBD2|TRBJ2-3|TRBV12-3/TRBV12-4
ASSFSLTSGRAQSDTQY
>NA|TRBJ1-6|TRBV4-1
ASSQLWSSYNSPLH
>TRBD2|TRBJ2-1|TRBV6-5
ASITRLAGAYNEQF
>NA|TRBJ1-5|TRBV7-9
ASSPVYNQPQH
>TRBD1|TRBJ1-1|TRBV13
ASSPRQGGGVNTEAF
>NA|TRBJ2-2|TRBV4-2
ASSQEVGGHGGGELF
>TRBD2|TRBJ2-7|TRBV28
ASSLLSGSFSYEQY
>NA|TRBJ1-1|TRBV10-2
ASTRTPNTEAF
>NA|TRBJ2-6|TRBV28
AGRRTGSGANVLT
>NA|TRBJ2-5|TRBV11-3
VSSPNQEAQY
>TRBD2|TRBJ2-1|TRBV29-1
SGLGWEGEQF
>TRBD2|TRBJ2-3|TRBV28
ASRSSGGTDTQY
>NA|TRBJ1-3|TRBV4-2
ASSPLSSGNTIY
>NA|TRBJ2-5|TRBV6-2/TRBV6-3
ASTLQGVSETQY
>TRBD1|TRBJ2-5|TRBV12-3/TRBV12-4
ASSDRDRGGETQY
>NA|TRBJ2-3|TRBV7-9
ASSLSRTTFTDTQY
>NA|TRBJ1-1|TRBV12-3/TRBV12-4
TSRKNTNTEAF
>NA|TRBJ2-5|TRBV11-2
TSSFFRGTQY
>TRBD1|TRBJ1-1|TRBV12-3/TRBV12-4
ASRRTGDTEAF
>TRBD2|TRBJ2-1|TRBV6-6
ASSYVGLNDYEQF
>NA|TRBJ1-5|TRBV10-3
AISEEGRVGNQPQH
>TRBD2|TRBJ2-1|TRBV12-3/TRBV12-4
ASSLSGTSENEQF
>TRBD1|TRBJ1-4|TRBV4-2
ASSHAQGVGEKLF
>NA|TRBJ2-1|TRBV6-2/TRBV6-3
ASSYSNEQF
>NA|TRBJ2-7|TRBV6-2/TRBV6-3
ASSMDTYEQY
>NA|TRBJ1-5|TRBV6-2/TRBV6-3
ASTDRRGAGNQPQH
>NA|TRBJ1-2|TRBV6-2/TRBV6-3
ASSHTGTGYT
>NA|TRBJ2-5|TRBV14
ASSQEGQGWETQY
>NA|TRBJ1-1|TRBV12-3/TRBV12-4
ANSLIGNTEAF
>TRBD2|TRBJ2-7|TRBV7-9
ASSSGTSGSPYEQY
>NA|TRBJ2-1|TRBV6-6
ASSWGDEQF
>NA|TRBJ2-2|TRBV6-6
ASTRSGPNTGELF
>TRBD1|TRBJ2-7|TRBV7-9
ASSMPGQAYEQY
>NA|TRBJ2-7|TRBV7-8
ASSLGYPYEQY
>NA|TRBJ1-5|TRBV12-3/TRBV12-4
ASSSPGDGQPQH
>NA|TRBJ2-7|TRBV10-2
ASSVQTEQY
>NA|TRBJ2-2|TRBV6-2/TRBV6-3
ASSWGTGELF
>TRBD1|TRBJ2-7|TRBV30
AWSRQGSYEQY
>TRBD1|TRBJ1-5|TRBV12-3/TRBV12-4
ASRGQGELAQH
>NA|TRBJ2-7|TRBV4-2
VSSQDNATSYEQY
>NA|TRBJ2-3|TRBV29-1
NVEDNRGEDTQY
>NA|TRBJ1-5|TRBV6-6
ASSYNRAYQPQH
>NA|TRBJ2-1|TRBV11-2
ASSLNTDPDDNEQF
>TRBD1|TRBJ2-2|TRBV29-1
SAQSGGDTGELF
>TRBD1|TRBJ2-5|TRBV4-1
ASSQGTTGWTETQY
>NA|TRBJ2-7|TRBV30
AWNPWEITYEQY
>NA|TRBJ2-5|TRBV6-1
ASSKGTVGQETQY
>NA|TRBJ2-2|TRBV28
ASSLSGWNTGELF
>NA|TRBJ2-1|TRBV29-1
SVEVGGYGLRNEQF
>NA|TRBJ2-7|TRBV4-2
ASSQEIPRHRYEQY
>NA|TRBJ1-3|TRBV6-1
ASSVSGNSGNTIY
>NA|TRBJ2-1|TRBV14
ASSQVTQYNEQF
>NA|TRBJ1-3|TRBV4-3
ASSQDFPGNTIY
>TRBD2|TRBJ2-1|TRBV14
ASSQTGTSLF
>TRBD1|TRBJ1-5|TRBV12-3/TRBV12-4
ASRGQGISNQSQH
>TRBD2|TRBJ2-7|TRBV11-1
AGSFATGGFEQY
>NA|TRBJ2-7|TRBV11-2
ASSQAEGVDKQH
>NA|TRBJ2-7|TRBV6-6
ASSQDGYEQY
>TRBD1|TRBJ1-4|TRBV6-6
ASSSRDRNEKLF